This record looks at one T cell receptor beta chain sequence and its context. Its antigen is unknown. Both 60 Vbeta primers and 13 Jbeta primers went into the PCR. The method was immunoSEQ multiplex PCR; TCRdb's version includes in-frame clones alone and lacks a portion of them. The sample contains 75,000 to 100,000 clones, just under 80% of which appear only once. The entry originates in a study of cytomegalovirus exposure and HLA in healthy donors. Study outcomes and limitations: It was about 180 TCR beta chains that were listed as cytomegalovirus-associated. Information on immune exposure was restricted to one variable (CMV serostatus). Later work found that TCR association rates differed between HLA loci; DRB1 had the most and HLA-C the fewest.

Germline CDR1 is SGHDT and CDR2 is YYEEEE. V lost 3 bases and J lost 7, with 11 bases in between. The CDR3 sequence is 13 residues long. The clonotype originates from a young man in good health and CMV-seronegative. The sequencing input was PBMCs. The chain links TRBV5-6 to TRBJ1-3; D is uncertain. The chain's CDR3 is CASSSPGGNTIYF. The CDR3 DNA is TGTGCCAGCAGCTCCCCCGGAGGGAACACCATATATTTT.